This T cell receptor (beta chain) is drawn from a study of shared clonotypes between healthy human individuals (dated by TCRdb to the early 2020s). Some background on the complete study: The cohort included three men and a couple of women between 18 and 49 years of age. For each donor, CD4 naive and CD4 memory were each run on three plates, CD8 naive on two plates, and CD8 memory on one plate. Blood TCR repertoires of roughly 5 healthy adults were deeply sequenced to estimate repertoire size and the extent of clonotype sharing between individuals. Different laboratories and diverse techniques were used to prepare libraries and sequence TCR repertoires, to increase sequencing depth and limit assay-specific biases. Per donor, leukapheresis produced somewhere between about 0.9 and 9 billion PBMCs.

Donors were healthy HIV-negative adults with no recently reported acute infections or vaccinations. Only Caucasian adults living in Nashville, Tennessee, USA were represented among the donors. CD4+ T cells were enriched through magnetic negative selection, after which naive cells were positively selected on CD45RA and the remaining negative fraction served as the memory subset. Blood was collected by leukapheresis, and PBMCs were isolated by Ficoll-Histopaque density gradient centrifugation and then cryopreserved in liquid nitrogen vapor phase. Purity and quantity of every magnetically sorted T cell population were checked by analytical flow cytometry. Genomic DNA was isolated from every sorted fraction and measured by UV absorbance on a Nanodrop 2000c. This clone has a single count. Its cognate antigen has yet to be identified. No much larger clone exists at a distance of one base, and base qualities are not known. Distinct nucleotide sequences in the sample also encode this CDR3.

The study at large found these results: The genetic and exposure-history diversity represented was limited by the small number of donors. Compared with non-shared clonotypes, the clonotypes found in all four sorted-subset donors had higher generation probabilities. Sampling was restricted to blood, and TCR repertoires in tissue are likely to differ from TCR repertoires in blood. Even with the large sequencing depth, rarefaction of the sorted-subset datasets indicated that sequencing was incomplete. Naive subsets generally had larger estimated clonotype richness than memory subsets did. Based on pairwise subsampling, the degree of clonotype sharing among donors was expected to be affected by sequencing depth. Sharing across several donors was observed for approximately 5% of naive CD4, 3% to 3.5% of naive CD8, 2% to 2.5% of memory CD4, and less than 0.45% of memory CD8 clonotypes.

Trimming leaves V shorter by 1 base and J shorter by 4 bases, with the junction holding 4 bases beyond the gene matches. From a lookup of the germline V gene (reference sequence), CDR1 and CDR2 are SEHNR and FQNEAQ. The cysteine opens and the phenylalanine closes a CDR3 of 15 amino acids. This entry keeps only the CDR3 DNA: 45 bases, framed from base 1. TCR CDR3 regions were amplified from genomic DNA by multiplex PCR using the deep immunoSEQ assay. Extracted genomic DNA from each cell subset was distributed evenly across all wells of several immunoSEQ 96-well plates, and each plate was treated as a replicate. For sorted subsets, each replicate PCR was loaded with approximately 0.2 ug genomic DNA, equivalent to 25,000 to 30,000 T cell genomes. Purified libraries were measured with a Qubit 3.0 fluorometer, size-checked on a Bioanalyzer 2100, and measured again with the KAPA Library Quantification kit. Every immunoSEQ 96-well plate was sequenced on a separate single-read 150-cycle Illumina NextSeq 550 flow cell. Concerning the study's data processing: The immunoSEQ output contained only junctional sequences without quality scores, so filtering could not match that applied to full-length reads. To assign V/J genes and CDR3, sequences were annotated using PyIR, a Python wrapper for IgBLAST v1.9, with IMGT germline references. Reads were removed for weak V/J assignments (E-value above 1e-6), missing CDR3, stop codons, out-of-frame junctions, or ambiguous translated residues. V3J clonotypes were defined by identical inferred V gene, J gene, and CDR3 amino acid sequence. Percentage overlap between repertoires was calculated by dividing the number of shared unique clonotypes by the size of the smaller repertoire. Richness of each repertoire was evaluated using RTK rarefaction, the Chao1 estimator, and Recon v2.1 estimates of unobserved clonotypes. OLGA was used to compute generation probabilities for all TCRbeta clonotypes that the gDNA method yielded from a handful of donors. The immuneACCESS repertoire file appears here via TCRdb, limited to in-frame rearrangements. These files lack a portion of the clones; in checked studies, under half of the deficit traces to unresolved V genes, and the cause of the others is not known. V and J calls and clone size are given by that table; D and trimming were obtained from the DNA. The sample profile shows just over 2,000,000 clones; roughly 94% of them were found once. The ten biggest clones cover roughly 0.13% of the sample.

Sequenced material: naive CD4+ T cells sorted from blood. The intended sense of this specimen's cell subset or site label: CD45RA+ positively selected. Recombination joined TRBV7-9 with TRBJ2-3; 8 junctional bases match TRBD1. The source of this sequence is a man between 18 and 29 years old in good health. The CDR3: CASSLVTGGSDTQYF. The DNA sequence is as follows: TGTGCCAGCAGCTTAGTTACAGGGGGATCAGATACGCAGTATTTT.